What follows describes a single T cell receptor beta chain. 200 to 250 ng DNA, 30,000 or so T cell genomes, went into each sorted-subset replicate PCR. Measured with immunoSEQ multiplex PCR; TCRdb has only the in-frame clones, and not every one. The sample carries roughly 1,000,000 clones, around 78% recorded once. The CDR3 loop spans 16 amino acids. Trimming removed 3 bases from V and 3 bases from J; junction bases left unmatched: 10. CDR1 and CDR2 from the germline V gene are SGHAT and FQDESV (reference sequence). The data originate from a study of shared clonotypes between healthy human individuals.

The sample consisted of memory CD4+ T cells from PBMCs. Described subset: CD45RA-negative fraction. The receptor was isolated from a man aged 18 to 29 in good health. Some clones in this sample may be carry-over from other donors' samples. This rearrangement joins TRBV11-1 to TRBJ2-7; 8 nucleotides agree with TRBD1. This CDR3 is CASSFQSDRVVYEQYF. DNA of the CDR3: TGTGCCAGCAGCTTTCAGTCGGACAGGGTTGTCTACGAGCAGTACTTC.